This entry is about one T cell receptor (beta chain). Its specificity is not known. The data belong to a study of cytomegalovirus exposure and HLA in healthy donors. Study-level results: Altogether, 150 to 200 TCR beta chains were recorded as cytomegalovirus-associated. It was reported that TCR beta sequences correctly inferred the HLA-A and HLA-B alleles for most subjects.

The PCR used 60 Vbeta and 13 Jbeta primers. Profiling relied on immunoSEQ multiplex PCR, and the TCRdb table lists in-frame clones only, not all of them. The table has 65,000 or so clones, almost 80% seen once. From germline, CDR1 is SGHDT and CDR2 YYEEEE. Trimming stripped 4 bases from V and 2 bases from J, with 19 bases between. This CDR3 is 18 amino acids long. This sequence originates from a girl between 10 and 17 years old in good health and CMV-seropositive. The chain couples TRBV5-6 to TRBJ2-6, with D maybe TRBD2 (5 bases). Material for sequencing was PBMCs. This CDR3 reads CASSQRLGLAAGANVLTF. The CDR3, as DNA: TGTGCCAGCAGCCAAAGATTAGGGCTAGCAGCTGGGGCCAACGTCCTGACTTTC.